These T cell receptor beta chains were read from a single sample in a study of shared clonotypes between healthy human individuals. Some clones are missing from TCRdb's copy, which holds only in-frame ones; the method was immunoSEQ multiplex PCR. This table holds some 630,000 clones, approximately 96% found once. Sequenced: naive CD8+ T cells sorted from blood. These receptors were obtained from a woman between 25 and 40 years old in good health. CDR3s include the opening cysteine and the closing phenylalanine or tryptophan.

V: TRBV6-5; length: 16; J: TRBJ1-4; CDR3: CASSLGQGGTNEKLFF
V: TRBV2; length: 17; J: TRBJ2-3; CDR3: CASSEQLAGTSTDTQYF
V: TRBV11-1; length: 16; J: TRBJ2-1; CDR3: CASSLNDGHLINEQFF
V: TRBV6-4; length: 13; J: TRBJ2-7; CDR3: CASSDVWGSEQYF
V: TRBV27; length: 14; J: TRBJ2-7; CDR3: CASSTRTPLYEQYF
V: TRBV19; length: 14; J: TRBJ1-2; CDR3: CASFGTLSMAGYTF
V: TRBV7-9; length: 15; J: TRBJ2-7; CDR3: CASSLQTSRSYEQYF
V: TRBV7-9; length: 17; J: TRBJ1-1; CDR3: CASSWWKSEGGALEAFF
V: TRBV11-2; length: 16; J: TRBJ2-3; CDR3: CASSLSWTVPTDTQYF
V: TRBV27; length: 14; J: TRBJ2-2; CDR3: CASSPGQGIGELFF
V: TRBV7-2; length: 18; J: TRBJ2-1; CDR3: CASSLVPGLAEIYNEQFF
V: TRBV13; length: 22; J: TRBJ2-2; CDR3: CASSLTLDRRMLRGLLGGELFF
V: TRBV15; length: 14; J: NA; CDR3: CATRRDTRAYEQYF
V: TRBV7-9; length: 16; J: TRBJ2-1; CDR3: CASSPWTKVIRDEQFF
V: TRBV7-9; length: 17; J: TRBJ2-3; CDR3: CASSLGETLPRTDTQYF
V: TRBV7-2; length: 17; J: TRBJ2-7; CDR3: CASSLERLAGSSYEQYF
V: TRBV5-6; length: 16; J: TRBJ2-7; CDR3: CASSLADREIPYEQYF
V: TRBV2; length: 13; J: TRBJ2-7; CDR3: CASSDRTSYEQYF
V: TRBV9; length: 16; J: TRBJ2-1; CDR3: CASSVVDIDPTNEQFF
V: TRBV9; length: 18; J: TRBJ2-3; CDR3: CASSGTGYNQAVPDTQYF
V: TRBV7-3; length: 12; J: TRBJ2-1; CDR3: CASRGSYNEQFF
V: TRBV2; length: 14; J: TRBJ1-1; CDR3: CASSGQGLNTEAFF
V: TRBV21-1; length: 17; J: TRBJ2-7; CDR3: CASSKEGGLALTYEQYF
V: TRBV7-9; length: 14; J: TRBJ2-5; CDR3: CASSISGRSETQYF
V: TRBV13; length: 13; J: TRBJ1-2; CDR3: CASSSPTLYGYTF
V: TRBV15; length: 14; J: TRBJ2-7; CDR3: CATSPGTGEYEQYF
V: TRBV5-4; length: 14; J: TRBJ2-7; CDR3: CASSLVAGAGEQYF
V: TRBV29-1; length: 13; J: TRBJ2-7; CDR3: CSVAGGTHYEQYF
V: TRBV11-2; length: 14; J: TRBJ2-1; CDR3: CASSFGGKGNEQFF
V: TRBV2; length: 14; J: TRBJ2-7; CDR3: CASSEGRINYEQYF
V: TRBV5-6; length: 14; J: TRBJ2-5; CDR3: CASKGLGYQETQYF
V: TRBV11-3; length: 15; J: TRBJ2-1; CDR3: CASSLDPSYYNEQFF
V: TRBV19; length: 16; J: TRBJ1-2; CDR3: CASSLKEYDRYYGYTF
V: TRBV25-1; length: 14; J: TRBJ2-1; CDR3: CAIEGGPHYNEQFF
V: TRBV11-3; length: 14; J: TRBJ2-7; CDR3: CASSLSSRASEQYF
V: TRBV5-6; length: 14; J: TRBJ2-7; CDR3: CASSLEGGTYEQYF
V: TRBV27; length: 13; J: TRBJ2-7; CDR3: CASSPGTGDEQYF
V: TRBV28; length: 16; J: TRBJ2-1; CDR3: CASRGRSSGTPNERFF
V: TRBV19; length: 14; J: TRBJ1-4; CDR3: CASSSGGLKEKLFF
V: TRBV9; length: 14; J: TRBJ2-2; CDR3: CASRPGQSTGELFF